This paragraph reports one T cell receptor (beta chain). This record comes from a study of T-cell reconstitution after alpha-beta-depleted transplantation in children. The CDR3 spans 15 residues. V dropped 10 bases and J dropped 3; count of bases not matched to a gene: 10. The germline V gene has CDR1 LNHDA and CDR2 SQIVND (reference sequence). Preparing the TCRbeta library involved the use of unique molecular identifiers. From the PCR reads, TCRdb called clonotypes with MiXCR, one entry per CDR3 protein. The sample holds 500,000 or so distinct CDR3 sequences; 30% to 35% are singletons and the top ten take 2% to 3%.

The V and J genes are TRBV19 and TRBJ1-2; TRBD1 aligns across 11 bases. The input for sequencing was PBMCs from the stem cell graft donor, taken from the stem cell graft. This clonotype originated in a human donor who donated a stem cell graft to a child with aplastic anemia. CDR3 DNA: TGTGCCACCAAATTGCGGACAGGGGGCCACTATGGCTACACCTTC. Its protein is CATKLRTGGHYGYTF. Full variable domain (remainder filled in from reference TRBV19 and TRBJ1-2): DGGITQSPKYLFRKEGQNVTLSCEQNLNHDAMYWYRQDPGQGLRLIYYSQIVNDFQKGDIAEGYSVSREKKESFPLTVTSAQKNPTAFYLCATKLRTGGHYGYTFGSGTRLTVV.